The entry below describes one T cell receptor beta chain. Its specificity is not known. Ten milliliters of peripheral blood were drawn from each donor into EDTA-treated tubes. Through a sample-barcoded 5' primer and a J-beta primer mix, a second PCR was run for 7 to 11 cycles. All samples yielded 2.5 million or more CDR3-containing paired-end reads. TCRdb re-called the 5' RACE reads with MiXCR, one entry per CDR3 protein. Among more than 1,400,000 distinct CDR3 sequences listed, around 42% were seen once. The data stem from a study of blood T cells in healthy people across ages. Study findings and constraints: It was held that the diversity estimates obtained from one million T cells were underestimates.

The CDR3 runs to 14 residues. V was clipped by 3 bases and J by 8 bases; unmatched bases: 8. The germline V gene has CDR1 ENHRY and CDR2 SYGVKD. The J gene is TRBJ1-2, the V gene TRBV10-3; 8 bases line up with TRBD1. Source material: blood. The sequence was obtained from a woman aged 18-29 years in good health. CDR3 region: CAISDRGQVGGYTF. In nucleotides, the CDR3 is TGTGCCATCAGTGATCGGGGACAGGTCGGCGGCTACACCTTC.